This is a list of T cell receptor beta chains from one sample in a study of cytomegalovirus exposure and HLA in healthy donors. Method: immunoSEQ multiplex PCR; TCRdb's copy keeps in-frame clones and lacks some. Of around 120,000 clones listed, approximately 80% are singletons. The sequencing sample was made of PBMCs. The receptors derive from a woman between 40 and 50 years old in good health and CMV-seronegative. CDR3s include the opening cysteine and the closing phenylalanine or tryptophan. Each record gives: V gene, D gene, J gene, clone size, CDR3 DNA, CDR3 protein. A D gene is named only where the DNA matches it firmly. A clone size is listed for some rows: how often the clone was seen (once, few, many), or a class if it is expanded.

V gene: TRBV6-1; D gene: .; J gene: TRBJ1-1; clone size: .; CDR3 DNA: TGTGCCAGCAGCGTACAGGGTAGAGCTTTCTTT; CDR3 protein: CASSVQGRAFF
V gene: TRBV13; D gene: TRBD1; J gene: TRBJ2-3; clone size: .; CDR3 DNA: TGTGCCAGCAGCCAGCAGGGACAGCGAACTGCAGATACGCAGTATTTT; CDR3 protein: CASSQQGQRTADTQYF
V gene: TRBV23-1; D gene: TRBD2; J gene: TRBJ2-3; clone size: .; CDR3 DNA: TGCGCCAGCAGTCAATTGACTAGCGGGGCAGATACGCAGTATTTT; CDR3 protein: CASSQLTSGADTQYF
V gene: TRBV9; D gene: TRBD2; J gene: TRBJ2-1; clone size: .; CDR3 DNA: TGTGCCAGCAGCCCCGGGGGACTGGGGGGGATTGAGCAGTTCTTC; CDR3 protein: CASSPGGLGGIEQFF
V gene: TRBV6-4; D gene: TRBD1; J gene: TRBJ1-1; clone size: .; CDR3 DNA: TGTGCCAGCAGGGCGGACAGGGGGGTTTTTGAAGCTTTCTTT; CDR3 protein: CASRADRGVFEAFF
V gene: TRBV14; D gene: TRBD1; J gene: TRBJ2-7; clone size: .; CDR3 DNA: TGTGCCAGCAGCCACGGACAGGGTCTTTACGAGCAGTACTTC; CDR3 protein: CASSHGQGLYEQYF
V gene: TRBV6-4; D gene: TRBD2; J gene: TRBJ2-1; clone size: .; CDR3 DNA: TGTGCCAGCAGTGTAGCGGGAGGTCGAAATGAGCAGTTCTTC; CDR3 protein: CASSVAGGRNEQFF
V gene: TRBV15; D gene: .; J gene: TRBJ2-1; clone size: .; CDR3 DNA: TGTGCCACCAGCAGAGATTGGGAGTTCGGGATCTACAATGAGCAGTTCTTC; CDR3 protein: CATSRDWEFGIYNEQFF
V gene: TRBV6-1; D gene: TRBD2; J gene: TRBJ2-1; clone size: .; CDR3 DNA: TGTGCCAGCAGTGACTTAGCGGGGGGTATGTCCTACAATGAGCAGTTCTTC; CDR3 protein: CASSDLAGGMSYNEQFF
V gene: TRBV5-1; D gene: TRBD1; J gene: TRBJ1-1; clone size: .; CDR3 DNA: TGCGCCAGCAGTTCGCGGGGACAGGGGAACACTGAAGCTTTCTTT; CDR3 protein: CASSSRGQGNTEAFF
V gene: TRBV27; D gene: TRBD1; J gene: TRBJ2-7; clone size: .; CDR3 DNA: TGTGCCAGCAGTTTCGGGCCGCAGGGGGCGACCTACGAGCAGTACTTC; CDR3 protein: CASSFGPQGATYEQYF
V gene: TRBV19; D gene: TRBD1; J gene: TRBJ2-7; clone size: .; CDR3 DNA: TGTGCCAGTAGTCCCCGGACAGGTTCTTACGAGCAGTACTTC; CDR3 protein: CASSPRTGSYEQYF
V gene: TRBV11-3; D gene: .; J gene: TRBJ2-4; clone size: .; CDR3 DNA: TGTGCCAGCAGCTTAGGGGGCTCGAGCAAAAACATTCAGTACTTC; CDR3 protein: CASSLGGSSKNIQYF
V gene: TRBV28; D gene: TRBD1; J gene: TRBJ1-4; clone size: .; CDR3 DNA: TGTGCCAGCAGTTTCATCCTCCAGGGGGGCGAAAAACTGTTTTTT; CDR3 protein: CASSFILQGGEKLFF
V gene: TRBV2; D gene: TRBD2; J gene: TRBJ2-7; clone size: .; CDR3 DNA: TGTGCCAGCAGTGAAGGTAGCGGGGCCTACGAGCAGTACTTC; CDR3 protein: CASSEGSGAYEQYF
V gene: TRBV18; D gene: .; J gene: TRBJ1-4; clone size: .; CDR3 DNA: TGTGCCAGCTCACCACCGAATGGGGCCAGGAGTAATGAAAAACTGTTTTTT; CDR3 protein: CASSPPNGARSNEKLFF
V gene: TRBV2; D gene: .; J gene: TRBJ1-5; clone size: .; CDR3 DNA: TGTGCCAGCACCGCAAACTCACCCACGCCGTCCAATCAGCCCCAGCATTTT; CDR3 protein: CASTANSPTPSNQPQHF
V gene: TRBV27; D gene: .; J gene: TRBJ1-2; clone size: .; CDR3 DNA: TGTGCCAGCAGTTCAATCCTTGGCATATCTGGCTACACCTTC; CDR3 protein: CASSSILGISGYTF
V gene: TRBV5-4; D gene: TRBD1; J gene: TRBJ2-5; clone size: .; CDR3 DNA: TGTGCCAGCACCACGGGTGGGACAGGACTCCAAGAGACCCAGTACTTC; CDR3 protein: CASTTGGTGLQETQYF
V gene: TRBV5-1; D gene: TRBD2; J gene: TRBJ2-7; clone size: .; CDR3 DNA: TGCGCCAGCAGACTAGCGGGTACCTCCTACGAGCAGTACTTC; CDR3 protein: CASRLAGTSYEQYF
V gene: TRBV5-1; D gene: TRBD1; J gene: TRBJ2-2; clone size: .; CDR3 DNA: TGCGCCAGCACTGGGACAGCGGACACCGGGGAGCTGTTTTTT; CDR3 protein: CASTGTADTGELFF
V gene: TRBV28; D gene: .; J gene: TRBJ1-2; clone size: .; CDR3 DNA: TGTGCCAGCAGTTCCGCCCCGACTGGGGGCTACACCTTC; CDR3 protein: CASSSAPTGGYTF
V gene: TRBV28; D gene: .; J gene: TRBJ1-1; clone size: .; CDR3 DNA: TGTGCCAGCAGTTTGATCAGGGCTGAAGCTTTCTTT; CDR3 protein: CASSLIRAEAFF
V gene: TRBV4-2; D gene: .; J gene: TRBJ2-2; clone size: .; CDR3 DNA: TGTGCCAGCAGCCCCCAGATACAGGCTGGTACCGGGGAGCTGTTTTTT; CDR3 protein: CASSPQIQAGTGELFF
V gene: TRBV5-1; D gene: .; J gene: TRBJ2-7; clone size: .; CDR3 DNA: TGCGCCAGCAGCCCCAGGGGGGACTCCTACGAGCAGTACTTC; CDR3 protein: CASSPRGDSYEQYF
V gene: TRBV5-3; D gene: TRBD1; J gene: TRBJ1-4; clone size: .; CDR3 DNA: TGTGCCAGAAGCTTGGAGCAGGGGGGTGAAAAACTGTTTTTT; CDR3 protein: CARSLEQGGEKLFF
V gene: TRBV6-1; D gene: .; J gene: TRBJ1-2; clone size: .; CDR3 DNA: TGTGCCAGCAGCCCAAGCTATTTTTCTGGCTACACCTTC; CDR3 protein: CASSPSYFSGYTF
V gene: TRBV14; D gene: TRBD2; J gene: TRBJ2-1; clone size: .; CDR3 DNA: TGTGCCAGCAGCCAAGTAGCGGGGGGCCCCTACAATGAGCAGTTCTTC; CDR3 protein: CASSQVAGGPYNEQFF
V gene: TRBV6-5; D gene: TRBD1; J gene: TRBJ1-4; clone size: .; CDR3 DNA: TGTGCCAGCAGTTACTCCGGGACAGGGGATGAAAAACTGTTTTTT; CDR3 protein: CASSYSGTGDEKLFF
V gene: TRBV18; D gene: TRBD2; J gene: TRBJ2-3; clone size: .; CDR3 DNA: TGTGCCAGCTCATTGGGACTAGCGGGAGTAGATACGCAGTATTTT; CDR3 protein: CASSLGLAGVDTQYF
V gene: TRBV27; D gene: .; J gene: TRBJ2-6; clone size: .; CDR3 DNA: TGTGCCAGCAGTTTCAGACGGAGCTCTGGGGCCAACGTCCTGACTTTC; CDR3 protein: CASSFRRSSGANVLTF
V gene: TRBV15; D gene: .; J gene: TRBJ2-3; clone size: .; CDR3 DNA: TGTGCCACCAGCAGAGATCGAGGTTATAGCACAGATACGCAGTATTTT; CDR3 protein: CATSRDRGYSTDTQYF
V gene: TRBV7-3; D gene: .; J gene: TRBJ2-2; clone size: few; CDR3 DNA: TGTGCCAGCAGCCCCTACTTGAGCGGGCCCGAACAACTGTTTTTT; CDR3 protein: CASSPYLSGPEQLFF
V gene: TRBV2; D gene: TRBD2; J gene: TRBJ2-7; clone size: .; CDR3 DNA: TGTGCCAGCAGGTCCGGGACTAGCGGTCCCTACGAGCAGTACTTC; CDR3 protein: CASRSGTSGPYEQYF
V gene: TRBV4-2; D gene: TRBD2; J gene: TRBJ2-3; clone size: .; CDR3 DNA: TGTGCCAGCAGCCAAGGAGGTGGTAGCGGGAGCACAGATACGCAGTATTTT; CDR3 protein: CASSQGGGSGSTDTQYF
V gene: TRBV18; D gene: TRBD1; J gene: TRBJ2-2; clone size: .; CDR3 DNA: TGTGCCAGCTCACCGTACCCCCACGACAGGGGGATAAACACCGGGGAGCTGTTTTTT; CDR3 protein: CASSPYPHDRGINTGELFF
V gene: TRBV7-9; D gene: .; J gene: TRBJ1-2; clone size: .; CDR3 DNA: TGTGCCAGCAGCCCCTCGGGGGGCAGAACTGAAGGCTACACCTTC; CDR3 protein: CASSPSGGRTEGYTF
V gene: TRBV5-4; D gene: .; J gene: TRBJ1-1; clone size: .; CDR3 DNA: TGTGCCAGCAGCTTGGGGGCTAGACAGGCTGAAGCTTTCTTT; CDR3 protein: CASSLGARQAEAFF
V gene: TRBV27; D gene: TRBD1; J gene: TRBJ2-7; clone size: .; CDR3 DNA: TGTGCCAGCAGTTTCGACAGGGTTGGAATGTTGTACGAGCAGTACTTC; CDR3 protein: CASSFDRVGMLYEQYF
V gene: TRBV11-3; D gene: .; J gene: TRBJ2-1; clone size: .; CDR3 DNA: TGTGCCAGCAGCTTAGGGAATGGGCGACAGAACAATGAGCAGTTCTTC; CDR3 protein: CASSLGNGRQNNEQFF
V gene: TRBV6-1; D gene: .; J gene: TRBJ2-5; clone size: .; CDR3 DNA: TGTGCCAGCGGTCGCAGGGGCCAAGAGACCCAGTACTTC; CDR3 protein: CASGRRGQETQYF
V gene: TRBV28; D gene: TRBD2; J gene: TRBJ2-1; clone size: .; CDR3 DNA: TGTGCCAGCAGTTTACCCCTAGCGGGAGACGAGCAGTTCTTC; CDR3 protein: CASSLPLAGDEQFF
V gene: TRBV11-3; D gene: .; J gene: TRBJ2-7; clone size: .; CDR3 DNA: TGTGCCAGCAGCTCGGGAGAGGACTACGAGCAGTACTTC; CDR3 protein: CASSSGEDYEQYF
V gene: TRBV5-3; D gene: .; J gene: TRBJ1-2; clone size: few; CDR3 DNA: TGTGCCAGAAGCTTTGCAACCCCCTATAAAGGCTACACCTTC; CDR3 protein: CARSFATPYKGYTF
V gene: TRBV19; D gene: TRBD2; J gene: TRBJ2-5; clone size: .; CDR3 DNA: TGTGCCAGTAGCCGATCCCCCCTAGCGGCCCAGTACTTC; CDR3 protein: CASSRSPLAAQYF
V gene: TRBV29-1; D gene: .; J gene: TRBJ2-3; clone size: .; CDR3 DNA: TGCAGCGTTGATCTTACAGATACGCAGTATTTT; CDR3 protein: CSVDLTDTQYF
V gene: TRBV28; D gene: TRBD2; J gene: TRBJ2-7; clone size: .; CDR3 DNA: TGTGCCAGCCAACTAGCGGGAGCCAACTACGAGCAGTACTTC; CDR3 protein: CASQLAGANYEQYF
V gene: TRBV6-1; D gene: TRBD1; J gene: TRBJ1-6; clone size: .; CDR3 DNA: TGTGCCAGCCGGGACAGAGATAATTCACCCCTCCACTTT; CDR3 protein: CASRDRDNSPLHF